Here is one T cell receptor (beta chain) with its context. This clonotype was counted only a few times. The clone's antigen remains unknown. No much larger clonotype is one base removed from it; base qualities were not supplied. This specimen comes from a study of identical twins (dated by TCRdb to the mid-2010s). Turning to the overall study: The study deep-sequenced TCR alpha and beta repertoires from monozygotic twins, unrelated adults of various ages and cord blood to test whether fetal clonotypes persist. To rule out contamination, replicate twin experiments were performed at different times with different library preparation protocols.

In the germline V gene, CDR1 corresponds to SGHAT and CDR2 to FQNNGV. From the cysteine up to the phenylalanine, the CDR3 has a length of 16 residues. Only the CDR3 region is kept as DNA, spanning 48 bases read in frame from base 1. The germline V end is reduced by 1 base and the J end by 6 bases; junction bases left unmatched: 8. Only healthy Caucasian donors were included. Library generation was performed with 5' RACE. The reads were generated on an Illumina HiSeq 2000. Template switching added a universal primer binding site, and the final cDNA carried a unique molecular identifier that allowed TCR cDNA molecules to be counted accurately. Specific primers in the conserved constant-segment region were used to synthesize first-strand cDNA for the TCR alpha and beta chains. To control for contamination, every cDNA library was double barcoded, receiving both a SMART-Mk sample barcode and Illumina barcodes. TruSeq adapter sequences and Illumina sample barcodes were added in two successive PCR steps. The TCR alpha and beta cDNA libraries were sequenced on the Illumina HiSeq platform using custom primers. The study's own analysis went as follows. Raw reads were processed with MiGEC to extract unique molecular identifiers, and MiXCR was used to determine CDR3 positions. For each individual, recombination models were inferred using an EM algorithm with the repgenHMM and IGoR tools. The tcR package in R was used for shared clonotype analysis, with sharing normalized by the product of cloneset sizes. To study raw recombination free of thymic and clonal selection effects, out-of-frame nonproductive sequences were analyzed. TCRdb took the public reads, trimmed them with fastp at Q25, ran MiXCR for clone calling and kept in-frame beta chains. Rows are unified per CDR3 protein, each entry keeping the most common DNA and genes. The V and J calls shown here were made by TCRdb, not taken from the authors' results. Counted in this sample were some 1,600,000 distinct CDR3 sequences; about 32% of them appeared once. The ten most abundant clones make up approximately 0.25% of the sample.

Results and caveats for the whole study, not just this receptor: Fewer insertions were carried by abundant cord blood beta clonotypes; a weaker similar trend was observed in young adult naive repertoires, while no such trend was observed in memory repertoires. Invariant T cells such as MAIT and iNKT could partly confound zero-insertion analyses, though diverse VJ usage argued against this for most clonotypes. Out-of-frame TCR alpha sequences shared between twins showed an excess of low generation-probability sequences compared with coincidental sharing between unrelated individuals. Out-of-frame TCR alpha sharing in monozygotic twins was systematically underestimated by recombination models, whereas sharing between unrelated individuals was in agreement with the recombination models. Because the same donors could not be followed over many years, the conclusions relied on cross-sectional statistical analysis. A weaker excess of twin sharing was found in beta out-of-frame sequences because the signal-to-noise ratio was lowered by fewer shared sequences.

The source material was cord blood. The chain is assembled from TRBV11-2 and TRBJ2-3, and 9 junction bases match TRBD2. This TCR came from a newborn girl in good health. In nucleotide form, the sequence is TGTGCCAGCAGCTTAGTCTCTGCGGGGGGGCGGGATACGCAGTATTTT. This translates into CASSLVSAGGRDTQYF.